This T cell receptor beta chain was obtained from a study of tumor and adjacent non-tumor tissue in lung cancer. In the study overall: The patients, 9 to 11 men and 5 women, were roughly 30 to 76 with stage I to III disease. Study-level results: In normal lung, the top 100 clones were significantly more dominant than in tumor. Tumor tissue had significantly higher TCR diversity than normal lung.

The template was RNA from unsorted bulk tissue. The normal lung tissue was taken more than 3 cm from the tumor edge. Three rounds of nested PCR, following a modified ARM-PCR protocol, produced the TCRbeta library. TCRdb independently ran MiXCR on the multiplex PCR reads; one entry per CDR3 protein. This sample has tens of thousands of distinct CDR3 sequences, with under 70% found just once. With respect to this clonotype: What it binds is unknown. Given a much more abundant clone one base away, this may be a read error.

The length of the CDR3 is 15 residues. Germline V gives CDR1 SGHVS, CDR2 FQNEAQ. This chain uses TRBV7-8 with TRBJ2-2; D gene unclear. Material: distant non-tumor lung tissue. This sequence was found in a woman aged 45 to 65 with non-small cell lung cancer. The DNA of the CDR3 is TGTACCAGCAGCTTAGCCACGGCTTACACCGGGGAGCTGTTTTTT. As protein: CTSSLATAYTGELFF.